Presented here are 27 T cell receptor beta chains from one specimen sequenced in a study of blood T cell repertoires in COVID-19. Assay: immunoSEQ multiplex PCR; the TCRdb copy retains only in-frame clones and omits some. Here the sample spans about 130,000 clones, about four fifths being singletons. The sample consisted of peripheral blood. These receptor sequences come from an elderly woman with acute or convalescent COVID-19.

The chain has TRBV7-9 and TRBJ1-2; tentative D call: TRBD1 (6 bases). V shed 2 bases and J shed 7 bases, with 14 bases lying between them. CDR3 length: 14 residues. Germline V CDR1 and CDR2: SEHNR, FQNEAQ (reference sequence). The DNA for the CDR3 is TGTGCCAGCAGCTTAAACCGCCTCAGGGGTGGCTACACCTTC. This translates into CASSLNRLRGGYTF.

The chain joins TRBV7-2 to TRBJ1-2; D call uncertain. Germline CDR1 and CDR2: SGHTA and FQGNSA. Trimming stripped 0 bases from V and 4 bases from J, with 6 bases between. The CDR3 is made up of 13 amino acids. CDR3 DNA sequence: TGTGCCAGCAGCTTAGCCCAGGCCTATGGCTACACCTTC. This codes for CASSLAQAYGYTF.

This clone was observed a single time. The J gene is TRBJ1-2, the V gene TRBV1; the table assigns TRBD1, which was not confirmed against the DNA. TRBV1 is a pseudogene locus. The CDR3 runs 13 residues. CDR3 in amino acids: CTSSLSEVYGYTF. In DNA, the CDR3 is TGCACCAGCAGCCTCAGTGAAGTCTATGGCTACACCTTC.

This chain's CDR3 is CASSLRQGNREQFF. Written as DNA, the CDR3 is TGTGCCAGCAGCTTGCGACAGGGGAATCGGGAGCAGTTCTTC. V gene TRBV5-4 combines with J gene TRBJ2-1, with 8 positions matching TRBD1. This CDR3 has 14 residues. J lost 10 bases, V lost 1 base, and 7 bases had no gene match. Germline CDR1 is SGHNT and CDR2 is YYREEE (reference sequence).

The gene calls are TRBV30 and TRBJ1-4, with 9 nucleotides matching TRBD1. The CDR3 spans 12 residues. The ends lost 5 bases at V and 5 bases at J; junction bases unmatched: 0. Germline values: CDR1 GTSNPN, CDR2 SVGIG (reference sequence). The CDR3 sequence is CAWGQGNEKLFF. The CDR3, as DNA: TGTGCCTGGGGACAGGGGAATGAAAAACTGTTTTTT.

This clone was counted a few times. The rearrangement uses TRBV4-2 and TRBJ2-7; TRBD1 aligns across 7 bases. In germline, CDR1 is LGHNA, CDR2 YNFKEQ. V was clipped by 5 bases and J by 3 bases; unmatched bases: 13. This CDR3 is built from 16 residues. The CDR3 loop reads CASSRYLRTGDYEQYF. CDR3 sequence (DNA): TGTGCCAGCAGCAGATATCTAAGAACAGGGGACTACGAGCAGTACTTC.

The chain couples TRBV6-5 to TRBJ1-1; 7 bases are a match to TRBD1. The CDR3 runs to 13 residues. The V gene end was trimmed by 6 bases and the J gene end by 4 bases; junction bases not matched to a gene: 5. In germline, CDR1 is MNHEY, CDR2 SVGAGI. In nucleotides, the CDR3 is TGTGCCAGCAGGACAAACAGGGGCACTGAAGCTTTCTTT. Protein product: CASRTNRGTEAFF.

The genes are TRBV19 and TRBJ2-6; 9 bases line up with TRBD1. V trimming: 3 bases; J trimming: 0 bases; junction bases outside the gene matches: 9. This CDR3 region has 19 residues. CDR1 LNHDA and CDR2 SQIVND come from the germline V gene (reference sequence). This chain's CDR3 is CASSISGTGILSGANVLTF. CDR3 in DNA: TGTGCCAGTAGTATTTCCGGGACAGGGATCCTCTCTGGGGCCAACGTCCTGACTTTC.

The chain uses TRBV12-5 and TRBJ1-3; 10 bases agree with TRBD1. J gave up 4 bases and V 7 bases, and 16 bases lay outside the gene matches. The CDR3 is made up of 18 amino acids. CDR1 is LGHNT and CDR2 is FRNRAP in the germline V gene. DNA of the CDR3: TGTGCTAGTGTTTTCCAGACAGGGGGCTCCTTTAGAGGAAACACCATATATTTT. Translated, it gives CASVFQTGGSFRGNTIYF. The full variable domain, completed using reference TRBV12-5 and TRBJ1-3, is DARVTQTPRHKVTEMGQEVTMRCQPILGHNTVFWYRQTMMQGLELLAYFRNRAPLDDSGMPKDRFSAEMPDATLATLKIQPSEPRDSAVYFCASVFQTGGSFRGNTIYFGEGSWLTVV.

About this clone: The sample holds other DNA sequences that translate to the same CDR3. The CDR3 coding sequence is TGCAGTGCTAGTAAGGCGGGGGGGCTGTACAATGAGCAGTTCTTC. Translated, it gives CSASKAGGLYNEQFF. This chain joins TRBV20-1 and TRBJ2-1; 9 bases agree with TRBD2. The CDR3 is 15 residues long. Losses at the gene ends were 3 bases for V and 4 bases for J; bases not matched to a gene: 7. The germline V gene encodes CDR1 DFQATT and CDR2 SNEGSKA (reference sequence).

Only one count was recorded for this clone. J is TRBJ1-2 and V is TRBV29-1, with 8 bases aligning to TRBD1. Unmatched junction bases numbered 9, after V lost 1 base and J lost 2 bases. The CDR3 runs to 16 residues. Germline V gene lookup returns CDR1 SQVTM and CDR2 ANQGSEA. The CDR3 is CSVEGAGGALNYGYTF. The DNA for the CDR3 is TGCAGCGTTGAAGGGGCAGGGGGCGCCTTAAACTATGGCTACACCTTC.

With respect to this clone: Its ends do not fully match the called genes, so a read error is possible. This sequence joins TRBV5-1 and TRBJ2-1; tentatively, D is TRBD2 (6 bases). The CDR3 is 12 amino acids. From germline, CDR1 is SGHRS and CDR2 YFSETQ. For the CDR3, the DNA is TGCGCCAGCAGCTTGGCGGGGGTTGATTCGGTCTTC. Its translation: CASSLAGVDSVF.

This chain connects TRBV6-5 to TRBJ1-2; 9 nucleotides match TRBD1. Per the germline V gene, CDR1 is MNHEY and CDR2 is SVGAGI. The CDR3 covers 15 residues. V lost 5 bases, J lost 4 bases, and 8 bases stayed unmatched. The CDR3 region has the DNA TGTGCCAGCAGTCTAAACCGGGACAGGGCCTATGGCTACACCTTC. Its protein product is CASSLNRDRAYGYTF.

The chain couples TRBV27 to TRBJ1-3; D ambiguous. This CDR3 has 15 amino acids. CDR1 is MNHEY, CDR2 SMNVEV, per germline (reference sequence). V was trimmed by 4 bases and J by 1 base, leaving 11 bases between them. CDR3 sequence: CASSSFIGSGNTIYF. As DNA, the CDR3 is TGTGCCAGCAGTTCTTTTATCGGGTCTGGAAACACCATATATTTT.

The gene calls are TRBV3-1 (or the pseudogene TRBV3-2) and TRBJ1-2; 7 positions agree with TRBD1. This CDR3 is 14 amino acids long. The ends lost 4 bases at V and 6 bases at J; junction bases unmatched: 8. In germline, CDR1 is LGHDT, CDR2 YNNKEL (reference sequence). The CDR3 region is CASSPWVGTDGYTF. DNA for the CDR3: TGTGCCAGCAGCCCATGGGTAGGGACAGATGGCTACACCTTC.

This clone was found a few times. V is TRBV7-2 and J is TRBJ2-3; 9 bases are shared with TRBD2. Germline V gene sequence: CDR1 SGHTA, CDR2 FQGNSA. The CDR3 consists of 19 residues. Germline trimming cut 0 bases from V and 2 bases from J; bases unmatched to any gene: 12. The chain's CDR3 is CASSLAGALAGATTDTQYF. Here the CDR3 DNA reads TGTGCCAGCAGCTTAGCGGGGGCGTTAGCGGGGGCGACCACAGATACGCAGTATTTT.

The chain carries TRBV7-9 and TRBJ2-1, with TRBD1 matching 9 bases. Germline CDR1 and CDR2: SEHNR and FQNEAQ (reference sequence). The trim removed 5 bases at V and 1 base at J, leaving 3 bases unmatched. The CDR3 is 15 amino acids. The CDR3 DNA follows: TGTGCCAGCAGCAGACAGGGGGGATCCTACAATGAGCAGTTCTTC. It encodes CASSRQGGSYNEQFF.

This chain's CDR3 is CASEGQGKGGYTF. The CDR3 nucleotides are TGTGCCAGTGAGGGACAGGGGAAAGGTGGCTACACCTTC. The chain combines TRBV19 with TRBJ1-2, with 10 positions matching TRBD1. CDR3 length: 13 amino acids. Per germline, CDR1 LNHDA and CDR2 SQIVND (reference sequence). Losses at the gene ends were 8 bases for V and 7 bases for J; bases not matched to a gene: 7.

The chain is built from TRBV11-2 and TRBJ2-7, with 9 nucleotides matching TRBD1. The CDR3 length is 14 residues. The germline gives CDR1 SGHAT, CDR2 FQNNGV. The V gene end was trimmed by 3 bases and the J gene end by 7 bases; junction bases not matched to a gene: 7. The CDR3 bases are TGTGCCAGCAGCTTTTCAAGACAGGGGGGTGAGCAGTACTTC. It yields the protein CASSFSRQGGEQYF. Combining the CDR3 with reference TRBV11-2 and TRBJ2-7 gives the whole variable domain EAGVAQSPRYKIIEKRQSVAFWCNPISGHATLYWYQQILGQGPKLLIQFQNNGVVDDSQLPKDRFSAERLKGVDSTLKIQPAKLEDSAVYLCASSFSRQGGEQYFGPGTRLTVT.

This chain connects TRBV7-6 to TRBJ2-7; TRBD1 aligns across 7 bases. The CDR3 spans 16 residues. The trim removed 6 bases at V and 2 bases at J, leaving 13 bases unmatched. Germline V lookup: CDR1 SGHVS, CDR2 FNYEAQ. The CDR3 region is CASSSQPGDSTYEQYF. The CDR3 DNA reads as TGTGCCAGCAGTTCTCAGCCCGGGGACAGCACCTACGAGCAGTACTTC.

This clone appeared a few times. The chain employs TRBV5-6 and TRBJ1-1, with TRBD1 matching 8 bases. The germline V gene has CDR1 SGHDT and CDR2 YYEEEE. This CDR3 is 15 amino acids long. The trim removed 2 bases at V and 4 bases at J, leaving 7 bases unmatched. DNA for the CDR3: TGTGCCAGCAGCTTACAGGGGGAGTATGGCACTGAAGCTTTCTTT. This encodes CASSLQGEYGTEAFF.

The chain employs TRBV11-1 and TRBJ1-6; D is possibly TRBD1 (6 bases). Germline values: CDR1 SGHAT, CDR2 FQDESV (reference sequence). The V gene lost 5 bases and the J gene lost 10 bases, with 15 bases spanning the gap. CDR3 size: 14 residues. The CDR3 reads CASSPGGHGSPLHF. CDR3 DNA: TGTGCCAGCAGCCCGGGGGGACACGGGTCACCCCTCCACTTT.

This sequence joins TRBV19 and TRBJ1-5, with a tentative D call TRBD1 (6 bases). Germline CDR1 and CDR2: LNHDA and SQIVND (reference sequence). The CDR3 contains 13 residues. V gave up 8 bases and J gave up 5 bases, with 13 bases separating them. Here the CDR3 reads CASSGTIDQPQHF. The CDR3, as DNA: TGTGCCAGTTCGGGGACAATAGATCAGCCCCAGCATTTT.

The chain recombines TRBV19 with TRBJ1-4, with TRBD1 matching 9 bases. The junction had 16 bases not matched to a gene; V was cut back by 4 bases and J by 4 bases. The V gene's germline CDR1 is LNHDA and CDR2 SQIVND (reference sequence). The CDR3 runs to 19 residues. CDR3 loop: CASSKYAPGQGSSNEKLFF. The CDR3 DNA reads as TGTGCCAGTAGTAAGTACGCTCCGGGACAGGGCTCGAGTAATGAAAAACTGTTTTTT.

The genes are TRBV18 and TRBJ2-2; maybe TRBD2 (5 bases). The CDR3 contains 14 residues. The V end lost 3 bases, the J end lost 5 bases, and 10 bases lay between the germline ends. Germline V gives CDR1 KGHSH, CDR2 LQKENI. Here the CDR3 DNA reads TGTGCCAGCTCACCCCCCGCGGGTACCGGGGAGCTGTTTTTT. This sequence encodes CASSPPAGTGELFF. Complete variable domain (other parts from reference TRBV18 and TRBJ2-2): NAGVMQNPRHLVRRRGQEARLRCSPMKGHSHVYWYRQLPEEGLKFMVYLQKENIIDESGMPKERFSAEFPKEGPSILRIQQVVRGDSAAYFCASSPPAGTGELFFGEGSRLTVL.

The rearrangement joins TRBV27 to TRBJ1-5; TRBD1 might be the D (6 bases). CDR3 length equals 14 residues. In germline, CDR1 is MNHEY, CDR2 SMNVEV (reference sequence). Trimming shortened V by 6 bases and J by 1 base, and 10 bases separated the two germline ends. CDR3 in DNA: TGTGCCAGCAGGGTCACAGGGAGCAATCAGCCCCAGCATTTT. This sequence encodes CASRVTGSNQPQHF.

This chain connects TRBV5-6 to TRBJ2-6; D is uncertain. The CDR3 extends over 14 amino acids. V was pared by 0 bases and J by 4 bases, with 5 bases between. CDR1 is SGHDT and CDR2 is YYEEEE in the germline V gene. The CDR3 region is CASSLVAGANVLTF. The CDR3 nucleotides are TGTGCCAGCAGCTTGGTAGCCGGGGCCAACGTCCTGACTTTC. Supplemented by reference TRBV5-6 and TRBJ2-6, the full variable domain reads DAGVTQSPTHLIKTRGQQVTLRCSPKSGHDTVSWYQQALGQGPQFIFQYYEEEERQRGNFPDRFSGHQFPNYSSELNVNALLLGDSALYLCASSLVAGANVLTFGAGSRLTVL.